What follows is one TCR beta chain and its context. The study drew participants aged roughly 18 to 95 years from fewer than 30 US areas. These data come from a study of blood T cell repertoires in COVID-19. Study information: T cells, B-cell-depleted T cells, or PBMCs provided the cDNA or gDNA that served as material.

Here immunoSEQ multiplex PCR was the method, and the copy in TCRdb shows in-frame clones only, minus some. Among roughly 290,000 clones, 80% to 90% were seen once, and the ten largest hold around 2.2%. CDR3 length: 14 residues. V was cut by 0 bases and J by 7 bases, with 12 bases left in between. Per the germline V gene, CDR1 is LGHNA and CDR2 is YSLEER. Sequenced sample: PBMCs or T cells enriched from blood (not recorded which). This sequence was found in a young man who had recovered from COVID-19. The chain uses TRBV4-3 and TRBJ1-1; the D gene is possibly TRBD1 (5 bases). Here the CDR3 reads CASSQESQGIEAFF. The CDR3 DNA reads as TGCGCCAGCAGCCAAGAGAGTCAGGGTATTGAAGCTTTCTTT.